One sample yielded the 10 T cell receptor beta chains listed below, sequenced in a study of beta chain features in type 1 diabetes. These receptors lack a known antigen. Expressed TCRB transcripts were sequenced because the entire RNA isolate underwent reverse transcription. Assay used: immunoSEQ multiplex PCR; TCRdb lists only in-frame clones, some missing. The sample contains 300,000 to 350,000 clones, around 9.3% of which appear only once. Findings of the study overall: TCRB CDR3s were moderately but significantly shorter in Type 1 diabetes patients in all four CD4+ subsets.

The sequencing sample was made of central memory CD4+ T cells from blood. The receptors derive from a man under 40 with type 1 diabetes.

The V and J genes are TRBV30 and TRBJ1-2, with D unresolved. The V gene's germline CDR1 is GTSNPN and CDR2 SVGIG (reference sequence). Trimming left V 6 bases short and J 1 base short, with 9 bases between. The CDR3 covers 12 residues. CDR3 region: CACGDINYGYTF. CDR3 DNA sequence: TGTGCCTGCGGAGATATTAACTATGGCTACACCTTC.

A few counts support this clone. The genes are TRBV28 and TRBJ1-2; no definite D call. The germline V gene encodes CDR1 MDHEN and CDR2 SYDVKM. Deletions cut 6 bases from V and 8 bases from J, with 13 bases between. CDR3 length equals 12 residues. The CDR3 protein is CASSPEGTGYTF. The CDR3 DNA follows: TGTGCCAGCAGCCCTGAAGGTACAGGCTACACCTTC.

This clone was counted once. This chain uses TRBV11-2 with TRBJ2-5, with unresolved D. There are 14 residues in the CDR3. Trimming pared 7 bases from V and 1 base from J, leaving 13 bases between. Germline V gene data show CDR1 as SGHAT and CDR2 as FQNNGV. The CDR3 DNA sequence: TGTGCCAGCACCCTAAATGTGGGCCAAGAGACCCAGTACTTC. Translating gives CASTLNVGQETQYF.

Of note for this clone: The identical CDR3 is also encoded by other nucleotide sequences in the sample. The gene calls are TRBV29-1 and TRBJ1-5; perhaps TRBD1 as D (6 bases). Trimming removed 4 bases at V and 4 bases at J, with 11 bases between. Germline V CDR1 and CDR2: SQVTM, ANQGSEA. This CDR3 contains 13 residues. CDR3 sequence (DNA): TGCAGCGTTGTCGGGGGGCAGAATCAGCCCCAGCATTTT. This encodes CSVVGGQNQPQHF.

There are a few counts of this clone. The CDR3 nucleotides are TGTGCCAGCAGCTTAGGAGCGGGGCAGGGGGCTTCACCCCTCCACTTT. This gives the protein CASSLGAGQGASPLHF. The chain carries TRBV7-2 and TRBJ1-6; TRBD1 aligns across 8 bases. V shed 1 base, J shed 9 bases, and the junction held 8 bases outside the gene matches. The CDR3 has 16 amino acids. Germline V gives CDR1 SGHTA, CDR2 FQGNSA.

This clone was seen repeatedly, ten times or more. V is TRBV2 and J is TRBJ2-3; D might be TRBD1 (6 bases). With 4 bases removed from V and 13 bases from J, the gap between germline ends came to 15 bases. This CDR3 spans 12 amino acids. The germline V gene encodes CDR1 SNHLY and CDR2 FYNNEI. The chain's CDR3 is CASSVQGSVKYF. As DNA, the CDR3 is TGTGCCAGCAGTGTTCAGGGGAGTGTCAAGTATTTT.

A few counts support this clone. The chain carries TRBV5-6 and TRBJ1-2; a weak D match, TRBD1 (5 bases). This CDR3 contains 15 residues. Per the germline V gene, CDR1 is SGHDT and CDR2 is YYEEEE. The V end was cut by 2 bases, the J end by 7 bases, with 18 bases between. Here the CDR3 reads CASSFFGPPRVGYTF. The CDR3 DNA sequence: TGTGCCAGCAGCTTTTTTGGGCCACCCAGGGTTGGCTACACCTTC.

This clone was recorded a few times. V usage is TRBV7-2 and J usage is TRBJ2-3; 9 bases line up with TRBD2. Per the germline V gene, CDR1 is SGHTA and CDR2 is FQGNSA. Trimming at V came to 1 base and at J to 4 bases, leaving 9 bases not matched to a gene. There are 17 residues in the CDR3. The CDR3 is CASSLERLAGSADTQYF. CDR3 nucleotides: TGTGCCAGCAGCTTAGAGAGGCTAGCGGGGAGTGCAGATACGCAGTATTTT.

The chain links TRBV6-5 to TRBJ2-7; TRBD2 might be the D (5 bases). The V end lost 2 bases, the J end lost 7 bases, and 12 bases lay between the germline ends. This CDR3 is built from 13 residues. CDR1 and CDR2 (germline): MNHEY, SVGAGI. CDR3 bases: TGTGCCAGCAGTTACGCGGGTTCTGGAGAGCAGTACTTC. Translating gives CASSYAGSGEQYF.

This chain joins TRBV29-1 and TRBJ2-3; tentatively, D is TRBD2 (5 bases). Germline V gene data show CDR1 as SQVTM and CDR2 as ANQGSEA. The CDR3 spans 15 residues. The V end was cut by 2 bases, the J end by 0 bases, with 12 bases between. CDR3 bases: TGCAGCGTTGAAAGTAGGGAGTCTAGCACAGATACGCAGTATTTT. Its protein is CSVESRESSTDTQYF.